Each of the 5 T cell receptor beta chains below was sequenced from the same sample in a study of T cells after posttransplantation cyclophosphamide. TCRdb's copy holds only in-frame clones and misses some; the assay was immunoSEQ multiplex PCR. The profile shows under 40,000 clones, about 91% of them singletons. Cells defined as naive were viable CD3+CD4+ or CD3+CD8+ and CCR7+CD45RA+CD45RO-CD95-CD27+CD28+. Sequenced material: naive CD4+ T cells sorted from blood. The receptor source for this set is a man aged 25-45 years in good health and a related stem cell transplant donor.

The chain couples TRBV27 to TRBJ1-5; 9 bases align to TRBD1. V lost 5 bases and J lost 4; bases outside the gene matches: 3. The germline V gene encodes CDR1 MNHEY and CDR2 SMNVEV (reference sequence). The CDR3 extends over 14 amino acids. CDR3 sequence reads: CASSPGTGNQPQHF. DNA for the CDR3: TGTGCCAGCAGTCCCGGGACAGGGAATCAGCCCCAGCATTTT.

The V call is TRBV28, the J call TRBJ2-5, with D possibly TRBD1 on 5 matching bases. Per germline, CDR1 MDHEN and CDR2 SYDVKM. The CDR3 totals 13 residues. The V gene lost 7 bases and the J gene lost 3 bases, with 12 bases spanning the gap. CDR3 in DNA: TGTGCCAGCAAGGCGGCAGGGAAAGAGACCCAGTACTTC. Translation: CASKAAGKETQYF.

This rearrangement joins TRBV6-1 to TRBJ1-3; TRBD1 matches 7 bases. Germline CDR1 is MNHNS and CDR2 is SASEGT. The length of the CDR3 is 13 residues. Trimming cost V 5 bases and J 11 bases; bases outside gene matches: 9. CDR3 loop: CASSSLHRGAIYF. As DNA, the CDR3 is TGTGCCAGCAGTTCTTTACACAGGGGTGCCATATATTTT.

The chain joins TRBV2 to TRBJ2-5, with TRBD1 identical over 8 bases. The V segment lost 9 bases and the J segment 0 bases; nucleotides outside the gene matches: 3. The V gene's germline CDR1 is SNHLY and CDR2 FYNNEI. The CDR3 is made up of 13 amino acids. The CDR3 spells CASNRGYQETQYF. CDR3 nucleotides: TGTGCCAGTAACAGGGGGTACCAAGAGACCCAGTACTTC. Together with reference TRBV2 and TRBJ2-5, the CDR3 gives the full variable domain: EPEVTQTPSHQVTQMGQEVILRCVPISNHLYFYWYRQILGQKVEFLVSFYNNEISEKSEIFDDQFSVERPDGSNFTLKIRSTKLEDSAMYFCASNRGYQETQYFGPGTRLLVL.

The chain has TRBV28 and TRBJ1-5; 8 bases are shared with TRBD1. Per germline, CDR1 MDHEN and CDR2 SYDVKM. Trimming cost V 6 bases and J 0 bases; bases outside gene matches: 19. The CDR3 runs 20 residues. CDR3 DNA sequence: TGTGCCAGCAGCCCCCCTTCAGGGGGCCTAATTGATTATAGCAATCAGCCCCAGCATTTT. Its translation is CASSPPSGGLIDYSNQPQHF. The full variable domain, with the rest looked up from reference TRBV28 and TRBJ1-5, is DVKVTQSSRYLVKRTGEKVFLECVQDMDHENMFWYRQDPGLGLRLIYFSYDVKMKEKGDIPEGYSVSREKKERFSLILESASTNQTSMYLCASSPPSGGLIDYSNQPQHFGDGTRLSIL.